What follows describes a single T cell receptor (beta chain). Its antigen has not been determined. Base quality data are lacking; no much larger clone is found one base away. CDR1 and CDR2, per the germline V gene, are LGHNA and YNFKEQ. The CDR3 measures 15 amino acids from cysteine to phenylalanine. Only the CDR3 DNA is retained, 45 bases long and in frame from the first base. At the junction V is shortened by 1 base and J by 0 bases, with 9 bases in between. This specimen comes from a study of T-cell memory formation after mild COVID-19 (dated by TCRdb to about 2021). Notes on the research overall: TCR sequence clusters from the two donors were found to be largely donor specific. T-cell clones expanding and contracting after mild COVID-19 in two donors were tracked by longitudinal TCRalpha and TCRbeta repertoire sequencing. Two young, previously healthy adult volunteers, one female and one male, were included in the cohort.

Study-wide findings and limitations: Balanced CD4/CD8 phenotypes were observed for clones contracting from day 15 to 85, whereas a bias towards CD4+ was observed for a second wave of clones expanding from day 15 to 37. The second-wave clones that peaked on day 37 were not confirmed to be SARS-CoV-2 specific. Contracting CD4+ clones turned up mainly in the CM and EM memory subsets, whereas EMRA was where CD8+ clones were enriched. Some responding clones were detected in pre-infection memory, which suggested that pre-existing cross-reactive memory T cells had joined the SARS-CoV-2 response. Only a couple of mild cases were covered by the study, and larger cohorts that include severe cases with pre-infection samples were considered necessary.

Sequencer: Illumina NovaSeq 6000. Using 5'RACE with constant-segment primers, TCRalpha and TCRbeta cDNA libraries were constructed, with sample barcodes and unique molecular identifiers added in the process. Trizol reagent was used to extract RNA from every sample. The libraries were amplified in two PCR steps, and the second step added a second sample barcode and Illumina TruSeq adapters. Libraries were sequenced on an Illumina NovaSeq with 2 x 150 bp paired-end reads. The study's own analysis went as follows. Demultiplexing of reads and collapsing into UMI-guided consensus sequences were performed with migec v1.2.7. Using mixcr v2.1.11, the UMI consensuses were aligned to TRA and TRB V and J templates and assembled into clonotypes. Clonotypes were classified as expanded or contracted when called significant by both edgeR and NoisET, with noise models trained on biological replicates. For edgeR calls, a false discovery rate-adjusted p below 0.01 and a log2 fold-change threshold of 1 were applied. As an exploratory analysis of dynamics, PCA with hierarchical clustering was applied to max-normalized trajectories of the 1000 most abundant clonotypes. Each responding clone was given a CD4 or CD8 phenotype based on the CD4+ and CD8+ repertoires, which had been sequenced separately. Using fastp at Q25 and MiXCR, TCRdb reprocessed the public reads and kept productive beta chains. Every distinct CDR3 protein forms one entry, paired with its most common genes and DNA. These V and J calls originate from TCRdb's pipeline instead of the authors' own analysis. Within this sample are approximately 390,000 distinct CDR3 sequences, with 16% of them counted one time only. The biggest ten clones account for 20% to 25% of the sample.

PBMCs were isolated by Ficoll-Paque density gradient centrifugation. The sequence was collected from a man between 18 and 35 years old who had mild COVID-19 (a few samples of this study predate the infection). The sample titles of this study are shuffled in the database, so cell type and time point are left out; the donor was told from shared clones. The chain is encoded by TRBV4-2 joined to TRBJ1-1; the D gene cannot be resolved reliably. Sequenced sample: PBMCs or a T cell subset sorted from them (not recorded which). The bases read TGTGCCAGCAGCCAAGGAGTCAGCCTGAACACTGAAGCTTTCTTT. Translated, this gives CASSQGVSLNTEAFF.